This T cell receptor beta chain is from a study of cytomegalovirus exposure and HLA in healthy donors. Across the study: An early data release held tens of millions of unique TCRs from HLA-typed donors.

This CDR3 has 15 amino acids. The germline gives CDR1 MRHNA, CDR2 SNTAGT. With respect to this clone: At one of its ends the junction is not consistent with the germline gene, which may arise from a read error.

PCR was performed using 60 Vbeta and 13 Jbeta primers. TCRdb keeps only in-frame clones here, not all; method: immunoSEQ multiplex PCR. This table holds a few hundred thousand clones, approximately 80% found once. The source is a girl aged 10-17 years in good health and CMV-seronegative. The J gene is TRBJ1-1, the V gene TRBV6-4, with a weak D call TRBD1 (6 bases). Sequenced material: PBMCs. In DNA, the CDR3 is TGTGCCAGAGGGACCGACGTGGGACAAAACAATGAAGCTTTCTTT. Protein product: CARGTDVGQNNEAFF.